This is a list of T cell receptor beta chains from one sample in a study of neoadjuvant anti-PD-1 for oral cavity cancer. Assay: immunoSEQ multiplex PCR; the TCRdb copy retains only in-frame clones and omits some. The sample carries about 23,000 clones, about 26% recorded once. The input for sequencing was tumor tissue, taken after nivolumab (anti-PD-1) treatment. Receptors originate from a person aged 35 to 85 with oral cavity squamous cell carcinoma. Both conserved end residues are trimmed from each CDR3. Each record gives: V gene, J gene, CDR3 protein.

V: TRBV5-1; J: TRBJ1-3; CDR3: ASSPETGNTIY
V: TRBV7-2; J: TRBJ2-3; CDR3: ASSLALGLAGVADTQY
V: TRBV29-1; J: TRBJ2-7; CDR3: SVETGQGANEQY
V: TRBV28; J: TRBJ1-2; CDR3: ASSFSDRELNGYT
V: TRBV30; J: TRBJ2-7; CDR3: AWSTGTDEQY
V: TRBV5-1; J: TRBJ1-4; CDR3: ASSLDGRSEKLF
V: TRBV6-5; J: TRBJ2-7; CDR3: ASSPTGPGPYEQY
V: TRBV18; J: TRBJ1-3; CDR3: ASSPPSGTGHSGNTIY
V: TRBV25-1; J: TRBJ1-1; CDR3: ASREGRGDAF
V: TRBV9; J: TRBJ1-2; CDR3: ASSVPLGTKKANYGYT
V: TRBV11-2; J: TRBJ2-5; CDR3: ASSRGQARETQY
V: TRBV6-6; J: TRBJ1-2; CDR3: ASRPGLDSYGYT
V: TRBV2; J: TRBJ1-2; CDR3: ASSDLLSYGYT
V: TRBV5-1; J: TRBJ1-5; CDR3: ASSLDSNQPQH
V: TRBV29-1; J: TRBJ1-1; CDR3: SAGRGGPEAF
V: TRBV14; J: TRBJ1-1; CDR3: ASSQGTGSHWSAF
V: TRBV6-1; J: TRBJ2-7; CDR3: ASNRLAQGYEQY
V: TRBV9; J: TRBJ2-6; CDR3: ASSVEPNRAGANVLT
V: TRBV10-1; J: TRBJ1-1; CDR3: ASSPGQGSYTEAF
V: TRBV2; J: TRBJ2-7; CDR3: ASRGTQNSYEQY
V: TRBV5-1; J: TRBJ2-1; CDR3: ASSQGQGWYNEQF
V: TRBV28; J: TRBJ1-5; CDR3: ASSGLRGRQH
V: TRBV2; J: TRBJ2-1; CDR3: ASSPLSGSYNEQF
V: TRBV5-1; J: TRBJ2-2; CDR3: ASSLTVNTGELF
V: TRBV18; J: TRBJ2-5; CDR3: ASSPRQGRGETQY
V: TRBV30; J: TRBJ1-1; CDR3: AWSVMDRVSAEAF
V: TRBV28; J: TRBJ1-1; CDR3: ASSSTGYTEAF
V: TRBV4-1; J: TRBJ2-7; CDR3: ASSQDTRYEQY
V: TRBV28; J: TRBJ2-1; CDR3: ATGLTGFNEQF
V: TRBV28; J: TRBJ2-7; CDR3: ASRVYSAGQEQY
V: TRBV4-1; J: TRBJ2-7; CDR3: ASSPRRGHYEQY
V: TRBV6-6; J: TRBJ2-7; CDR3: ASLTGGTLTYEQY
V: TRBV19; J: TRBJ2-2; CDR3: ASRSRAGSTGELF
V: TRBV4-2; J: TRBJ2-3; CDR3: ASSDPGTDTQY
V: TRBV29-1; J: TRBJ2-1; CDR3: SVELGPQGGF
V: TRBV4-1; J: TRBJ2-3; CDR3: ASSQEALTDTQY
V: TRBV27; J: TRBJ2-7; CDR3: ASSPAWEGEQY
V: TRBV28; J: TRBJ2-7; CDR3: ASSLYGQTYEQY
V: TRBV29-1; J: TRBJ1-2; CDR3: SVDLGEPSNYGYT
V: TRBV28; J: TRBJ2-5; CDR3: ASSRPGTGETQY
V: TRBV9; J: TRBJ2-6; CDR3: ASSATGTVSGANVLT
V: TRBV11-2; J: TRBJ2-3; CDR3: ASSLDGPGGSGSDTQY
V: TRBV6-1; J: TRBJ1-5; CDR3: ASRTGQGGNQPQH
V: TRBV30; J: TRBJ1-2; CDR3: AWSVSGFYGYT
V: TRBV5-8; J: TRBJ2-7; CDR3: ASSLQGAWEQY
V: TRBV5-1; J: TRBJ1-2; CDR3: ASSLAAARYGYT
V: TRBV2; J: TRBJ2-5; CDR3: ASSDGAGVTFLETQY
V: TRBV6-5; J: TRBJ1-6; CDR3: ASSYRQGGNSPLH
V: TRBV2; J: TRBJ1-5; CDR3: ASSGQGGGNQPQH
V: TRBV6-5; J: TRBJ2-5; CDR3: ASNTQGLETQY
V: TRBV29-1; J: TRBJ2-2; CDR3: SGKYGTGNTGELF
V: TRBV6-6; J: TRBJ2-7; CDR3: ASSARPSGEQY
V: TRBV9; J: TRBJ2-7; CDR3: ASSRIGYEQY
V: TRBV7-8; J: TRBJ2-7; CDR3: ASSLVEGTGFFEQY
V: TRBV27; J: TRBJ2-7; CDR3: ASSLNPGLPYEQY
V: TRBV20-1; J: TRBJ1-3; CDR3: SAREKVTIY